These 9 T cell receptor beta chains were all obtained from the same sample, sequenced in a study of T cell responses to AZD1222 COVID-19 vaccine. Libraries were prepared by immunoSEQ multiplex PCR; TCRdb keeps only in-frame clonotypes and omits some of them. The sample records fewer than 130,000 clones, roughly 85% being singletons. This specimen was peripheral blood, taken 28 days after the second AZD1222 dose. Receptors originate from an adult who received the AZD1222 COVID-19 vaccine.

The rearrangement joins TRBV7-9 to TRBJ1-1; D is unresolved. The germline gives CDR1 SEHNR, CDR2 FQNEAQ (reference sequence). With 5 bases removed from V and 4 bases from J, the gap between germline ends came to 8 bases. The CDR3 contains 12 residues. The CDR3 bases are TGTGCCAGCAGCGAGGGTACCACTGAAGCTTTCTTT. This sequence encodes CASSEGTTEAFF. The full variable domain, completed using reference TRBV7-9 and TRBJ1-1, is DTGVSQNPRHKITKRGQNVTFRCDPISEHNRLYWYRQTLGQGPEFLTYFQNEAQLEKSRLLSDRFSAERPKGSFSTLEIQRTEQGDSAMYLCASSEGTTEAFFGQGTRLTVV.

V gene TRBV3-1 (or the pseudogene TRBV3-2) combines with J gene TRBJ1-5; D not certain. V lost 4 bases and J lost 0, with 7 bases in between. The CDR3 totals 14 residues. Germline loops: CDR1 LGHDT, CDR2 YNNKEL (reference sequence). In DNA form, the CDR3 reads TGTGCCAGCAGCCCTGGGAATAGCAATCAGCCCCAGCATTTT. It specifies CASSPGNSNQPQHF.

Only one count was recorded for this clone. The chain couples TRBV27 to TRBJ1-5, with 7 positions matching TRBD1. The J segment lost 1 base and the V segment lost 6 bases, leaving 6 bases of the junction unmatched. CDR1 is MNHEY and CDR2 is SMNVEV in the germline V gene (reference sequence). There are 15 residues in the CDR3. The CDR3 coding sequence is TGTGCCAGCAGCATGACAGGGAAGAGCAATCAGCCCCAGCATTTT. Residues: CASSMTGKSNQPQHF.

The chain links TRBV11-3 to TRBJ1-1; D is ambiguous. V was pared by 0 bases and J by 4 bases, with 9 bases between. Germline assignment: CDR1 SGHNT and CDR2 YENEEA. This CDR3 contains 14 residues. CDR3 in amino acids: CASSLEARSTEAFF. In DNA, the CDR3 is TGTGCCAGCAGCTTAGAGGCCAGGTCCACTGAAGCTTTCTTT.

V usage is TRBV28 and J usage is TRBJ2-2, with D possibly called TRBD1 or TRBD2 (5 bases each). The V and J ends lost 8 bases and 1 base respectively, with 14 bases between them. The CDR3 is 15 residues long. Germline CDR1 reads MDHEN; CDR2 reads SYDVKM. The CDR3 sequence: CASFPGTGNTGELFF. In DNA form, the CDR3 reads TGTGCCAGCTTCCCGGGAACAGGGAACACCGGGGAGCTGTTTTTT.

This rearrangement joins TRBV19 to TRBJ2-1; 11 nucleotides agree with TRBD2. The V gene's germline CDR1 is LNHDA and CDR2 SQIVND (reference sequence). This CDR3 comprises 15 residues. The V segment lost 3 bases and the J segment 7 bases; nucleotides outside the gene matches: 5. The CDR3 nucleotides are TGTGCCAGTAGTATTTTAGCGGGAGGGCCGAATGAGCAGTTCTTC. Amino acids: CASSILAGGPNEQFF.

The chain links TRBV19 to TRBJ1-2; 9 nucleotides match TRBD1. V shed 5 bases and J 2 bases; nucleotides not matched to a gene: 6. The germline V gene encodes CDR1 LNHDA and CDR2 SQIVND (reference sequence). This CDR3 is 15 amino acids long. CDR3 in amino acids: CASSFTGGANYGYTF. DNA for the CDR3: TGTGCCAGTAGTTTTACAGGGGGCGCAAACTATGGCTACACCTTC.

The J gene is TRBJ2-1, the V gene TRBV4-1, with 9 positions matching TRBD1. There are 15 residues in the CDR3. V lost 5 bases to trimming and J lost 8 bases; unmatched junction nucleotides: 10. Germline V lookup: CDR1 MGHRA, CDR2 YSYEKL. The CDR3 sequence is CASSYRDRELDEQFF. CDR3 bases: TGCGCCAGCAGCTACCGGGACAGGGAGTTGGATGAGCAGTTCTTC.

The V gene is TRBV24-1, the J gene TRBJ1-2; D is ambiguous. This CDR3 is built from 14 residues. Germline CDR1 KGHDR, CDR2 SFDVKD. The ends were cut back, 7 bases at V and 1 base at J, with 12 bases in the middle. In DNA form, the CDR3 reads TGTGCCACCAGCAACAGCAACATTAACTATGGCTACACCTTC. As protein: CATSNSNINYGYTF.